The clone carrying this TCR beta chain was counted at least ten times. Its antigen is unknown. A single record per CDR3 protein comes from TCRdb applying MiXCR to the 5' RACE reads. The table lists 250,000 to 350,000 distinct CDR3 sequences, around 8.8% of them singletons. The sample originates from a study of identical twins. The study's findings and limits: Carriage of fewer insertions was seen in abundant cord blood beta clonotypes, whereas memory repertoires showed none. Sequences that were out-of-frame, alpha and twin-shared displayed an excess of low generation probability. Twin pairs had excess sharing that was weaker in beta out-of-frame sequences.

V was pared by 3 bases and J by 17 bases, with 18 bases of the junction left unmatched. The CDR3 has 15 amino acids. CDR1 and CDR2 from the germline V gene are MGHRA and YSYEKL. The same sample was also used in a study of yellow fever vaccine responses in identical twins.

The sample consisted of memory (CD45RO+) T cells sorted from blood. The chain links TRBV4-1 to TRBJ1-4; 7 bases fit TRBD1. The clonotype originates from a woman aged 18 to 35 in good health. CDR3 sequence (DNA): TGCGCCAGCAGCCAGTATCCAGGGGGTCGAGAAAAACCTTTTTTT. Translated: CASSQYPGGREKPFF.